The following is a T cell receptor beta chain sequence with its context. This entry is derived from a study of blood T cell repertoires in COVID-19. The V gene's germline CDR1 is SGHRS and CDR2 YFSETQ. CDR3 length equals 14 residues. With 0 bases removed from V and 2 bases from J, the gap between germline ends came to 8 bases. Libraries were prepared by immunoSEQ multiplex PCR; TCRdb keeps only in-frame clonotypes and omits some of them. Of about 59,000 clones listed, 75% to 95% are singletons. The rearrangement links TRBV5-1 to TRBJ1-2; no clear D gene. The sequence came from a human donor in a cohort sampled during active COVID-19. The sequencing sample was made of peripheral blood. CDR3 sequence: CASSLGELNYGYTF. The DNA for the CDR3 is TGCGCCAGCAGCTTGGGGGAGCTCAACTATGGCTACACCTTC.